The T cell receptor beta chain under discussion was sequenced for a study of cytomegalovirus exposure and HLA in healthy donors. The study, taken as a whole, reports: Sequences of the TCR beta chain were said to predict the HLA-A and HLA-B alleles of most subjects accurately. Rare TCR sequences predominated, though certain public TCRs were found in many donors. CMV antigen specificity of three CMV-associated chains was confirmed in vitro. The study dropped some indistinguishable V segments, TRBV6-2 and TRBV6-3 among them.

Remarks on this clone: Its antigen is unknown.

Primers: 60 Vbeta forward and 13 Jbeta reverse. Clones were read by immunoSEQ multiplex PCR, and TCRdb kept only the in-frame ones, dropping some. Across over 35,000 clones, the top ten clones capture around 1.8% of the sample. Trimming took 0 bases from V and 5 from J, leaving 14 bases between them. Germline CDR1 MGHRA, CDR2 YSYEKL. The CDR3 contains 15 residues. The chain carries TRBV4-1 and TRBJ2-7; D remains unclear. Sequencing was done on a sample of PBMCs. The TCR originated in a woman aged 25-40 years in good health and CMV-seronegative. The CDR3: CASSQDLGRPDEQYF. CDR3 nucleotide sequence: TGCGCCAGCAGCCAAGATCTGGGCCGTCCGGACGAGCAGTACTTC.